The following is a TCR beta chain sequence with its context. The antigen is not known. This entry comes from a study of cytomegalovirus exposure and HLA in healthy donors. Trimming removed 4 bases at V and 0 bases at J, with 7 bases between. The CDR3 has 13 residues. The germline V gene encodes CDR1 ENHRY and CDR2 SYGVKD. Primers: 60 Vbeta forward and 13 Jbeta reverse. Profiling relied on immunoSEQ multiplex PCR, and the TCRdb table lists in-frame clones only, not all of them. Found here are tens of thousands of clones; the top ten clones hold around 1.1%. Points from the study as a whole: The sole available immune exposure information was CMV serostatus. Later analysis placed DRB1 highest and HLA-C lowest in TCR association rates, which differed by HLA locus. Using the classifier, cytomegalovirus status was reportedly diagnosed with high specificity and sensitivity. A later analysis reportedly found that, within productive TCRs, an Asian-associated ancestry cluster had fewer N-insertions than the mean observed across the roughly 630 donors.

The rearrangement uses TRBV10-3 and TRBJ2-7; TRBD2 is a possible D gene (5 bases). The TCR was taken from a young woman in good health and CMV-seronegative. Sequenced: PBMCs. CDR3 protein: CAISAGSSYEQYF. CDR3 nucleotides: TGTGCCATCAGTGCGGGGAGCTCCTACGAGCAGTACTTC.